These 3 T cell receptor beta chains were all obtained from the same sample, sequenced in a study of cytomegalovirus exposure and HLA in healthy donors. The PCR made use of 60 Vbeta and 13 Jbeta primers. The protocol was immunoSEQ multiplex PCR, while the TCRdb copy is restricted to in-frame clones and leaves out a portion. There are about 110,000 clones in the sample; 60% to 80% occur only once, and approximately 8.6% lies in the top ten. Sequenced material: PBMCs. Every receptor here comes from a woman between 40 and 50 years old in good health and CMV-seropositive.

As DNA, the CDR3 is TGTGCCAGCAGCTCGGGACTAACTAACTACTACGAGCAGTACTTC. This encodes CASSSGLTNYYEQYF. The J gene is TRBJ2-7, the V gene TRBV7-7, with 7 positions matching TRBD2. CDR3 length: 15 amino acids. J gave up 3 bases and V 4 bases, and 9 bases lay outside the gene matches. The germline CDR1 and CDR2 sequences are SSHAT and FNYEAQ (reference sequence).

This chain joins TRBV5-6 and TRBJ2-3; TRBD2 agrees at 13 bases. In germline, CDR1 is SGHDT, CDR2 YYEEEE. CDR3 length: 16 residues. Trimming at V came to 1 base and at J to 3 bases, leaving 2 bases not matched to a gene. The DNA for the CDR3 is TGTGCCAGCAGCTTGAGGGGACTAGCGGGAACAGATACGCAGTATTTT. This translates into CASSLRGLAGTDTQYF.

V and J are TRBV7-9 and TRBJ2-3; tentative D call: TRBD2 (6 bases). Germline V gene lookup returns CDR1 SEHNR and CDR2 FQNEAQ (reference sequence). This CDR3 is built from 13 residues. Trimming cost V 8 bases and J 4 bases, with 13 bases left between them. The CDR3 bases are TGTGCCAGCCAGCGAGGAGGGCCAGATACGCAGTATTTT. The encoded protein is CASQRGGPDTQYF.